Each of the 6 T cell receptor beta chains below was sequenced from the same sample in a study of response to subunit inactivated influenza vaccine. TCRdb fed the RT-PCR reads into MiXCR, producing one record per CDR3 protein. The sample holds around 790,000 distinct CDR3 sequences; about 20% are singletons and the top ten take roughly 10%. This material consisted of PBMCs from blood, taken less than 6 days after vaccination. The source of these receptors is a man between 50 and 59 years old who received an inactivated influenza vaccine.

V usage is TRBV6-2 or TRBV6-3 and J usage is TRBJ2-5; 14 bases map to TRBD2. The CDR3 is 16 residues long. The ends lost 5 bases at V and 5 bases at J; junction bases unmatched: 7. Germline V gene lookup returns CDR1 MNHEY and CDR2 SVGEGT. The CDR3 DNA sequence: TGTGCCAGCAGTGTCGGGACTAGCGGGAGACTGGAGACCCAGTACTTC. Its translation: CASSVGTSGRLETQYF.

This rearrangement joins TRBV5-1 to TRBJ2-5; D uncertain. This CDR3 contains 14 residues. V was pared by 2 bases and J by 5 bases, with 13 bases between. The V gene's germline CDR1 is SGHRS and CDR2 YFSETQ. Here the CDR3 DNA reads TGCGCCAGCAGCTTATTTCAGTACGGGGAGACCCAGTACTTC. This gives the protein CASSLFQYGETQYF.

This clonotype was counted many times. V and J are TRBV5-1 and TRBJ1-2; D might be TRBD1 (5 bases). V was shortened by 4 bases and J by 1 base, with 8 bases between the two germline ends. Germline CDR1 and CDR2: SGHRS and YFSETQ. This CDR3 comprises 13 residues. The CDR3 DNA is TGCGCCAGCAGCCCGACAGTTAACTATGGCTACACCTTC. This translates into CASSPTVNYGYTF.

This clonotype was seen ten or more times. V gene TRBV11-1 combines with J gene TRBJ1-5; maybe TRBD1 (5 bases). CDR3 size: 18 residues. The V end was cut by 5 bases, the J end by 4 bases, with 24 bases between. Per germline, CDR1 SGHAT and CDR2 FQDESV (reference sequence). Written as DNA, the CDR3 is TGTGCCAGCAGCCCAGGGACCGCGCTCGGGTCTAGGAATCAGCCCCAGCATTTT. Amino acid sequence: CASSPGTALGSRNQPQHF.

This clonotype was detected only a few times. This chain links TRBV11-2 with TRBJ2-7; a weak D match, TRBD2 (7 bases). Trimming took off 5 bases at V and 5 bases at J, with 22 bases between the two ends. CDR3 length equals 16 residues. The germline V gene has CDR1 SGHAT and CDR2 FQNNGV. The CDR3 DNA follows: TGTGCCAGCAGCCAACTTGCGGGGGCCCTCCTCAACGAGCAGTACTTC. This translates into CASSQLAGALLNEQYF.

A few counts support this clonotype. The chain recombines TRBV10-3 with TRBJ1-2; TRBD1 matches at 8 bases. The CDR3 runs to 16 residues. Trimming cost V 6 bases and J 2 bases; bases outside gene matches: 11. CDR1 and CDR2 from the germline V gene are ENHRY and SYGVKD. The CDR3 DNA reads as TGTGCCATCAGAGAAACTGGACAGGGACTAAACTATGGCTACACCTTC. It encodes CAIRETGQGLNYGYTF.